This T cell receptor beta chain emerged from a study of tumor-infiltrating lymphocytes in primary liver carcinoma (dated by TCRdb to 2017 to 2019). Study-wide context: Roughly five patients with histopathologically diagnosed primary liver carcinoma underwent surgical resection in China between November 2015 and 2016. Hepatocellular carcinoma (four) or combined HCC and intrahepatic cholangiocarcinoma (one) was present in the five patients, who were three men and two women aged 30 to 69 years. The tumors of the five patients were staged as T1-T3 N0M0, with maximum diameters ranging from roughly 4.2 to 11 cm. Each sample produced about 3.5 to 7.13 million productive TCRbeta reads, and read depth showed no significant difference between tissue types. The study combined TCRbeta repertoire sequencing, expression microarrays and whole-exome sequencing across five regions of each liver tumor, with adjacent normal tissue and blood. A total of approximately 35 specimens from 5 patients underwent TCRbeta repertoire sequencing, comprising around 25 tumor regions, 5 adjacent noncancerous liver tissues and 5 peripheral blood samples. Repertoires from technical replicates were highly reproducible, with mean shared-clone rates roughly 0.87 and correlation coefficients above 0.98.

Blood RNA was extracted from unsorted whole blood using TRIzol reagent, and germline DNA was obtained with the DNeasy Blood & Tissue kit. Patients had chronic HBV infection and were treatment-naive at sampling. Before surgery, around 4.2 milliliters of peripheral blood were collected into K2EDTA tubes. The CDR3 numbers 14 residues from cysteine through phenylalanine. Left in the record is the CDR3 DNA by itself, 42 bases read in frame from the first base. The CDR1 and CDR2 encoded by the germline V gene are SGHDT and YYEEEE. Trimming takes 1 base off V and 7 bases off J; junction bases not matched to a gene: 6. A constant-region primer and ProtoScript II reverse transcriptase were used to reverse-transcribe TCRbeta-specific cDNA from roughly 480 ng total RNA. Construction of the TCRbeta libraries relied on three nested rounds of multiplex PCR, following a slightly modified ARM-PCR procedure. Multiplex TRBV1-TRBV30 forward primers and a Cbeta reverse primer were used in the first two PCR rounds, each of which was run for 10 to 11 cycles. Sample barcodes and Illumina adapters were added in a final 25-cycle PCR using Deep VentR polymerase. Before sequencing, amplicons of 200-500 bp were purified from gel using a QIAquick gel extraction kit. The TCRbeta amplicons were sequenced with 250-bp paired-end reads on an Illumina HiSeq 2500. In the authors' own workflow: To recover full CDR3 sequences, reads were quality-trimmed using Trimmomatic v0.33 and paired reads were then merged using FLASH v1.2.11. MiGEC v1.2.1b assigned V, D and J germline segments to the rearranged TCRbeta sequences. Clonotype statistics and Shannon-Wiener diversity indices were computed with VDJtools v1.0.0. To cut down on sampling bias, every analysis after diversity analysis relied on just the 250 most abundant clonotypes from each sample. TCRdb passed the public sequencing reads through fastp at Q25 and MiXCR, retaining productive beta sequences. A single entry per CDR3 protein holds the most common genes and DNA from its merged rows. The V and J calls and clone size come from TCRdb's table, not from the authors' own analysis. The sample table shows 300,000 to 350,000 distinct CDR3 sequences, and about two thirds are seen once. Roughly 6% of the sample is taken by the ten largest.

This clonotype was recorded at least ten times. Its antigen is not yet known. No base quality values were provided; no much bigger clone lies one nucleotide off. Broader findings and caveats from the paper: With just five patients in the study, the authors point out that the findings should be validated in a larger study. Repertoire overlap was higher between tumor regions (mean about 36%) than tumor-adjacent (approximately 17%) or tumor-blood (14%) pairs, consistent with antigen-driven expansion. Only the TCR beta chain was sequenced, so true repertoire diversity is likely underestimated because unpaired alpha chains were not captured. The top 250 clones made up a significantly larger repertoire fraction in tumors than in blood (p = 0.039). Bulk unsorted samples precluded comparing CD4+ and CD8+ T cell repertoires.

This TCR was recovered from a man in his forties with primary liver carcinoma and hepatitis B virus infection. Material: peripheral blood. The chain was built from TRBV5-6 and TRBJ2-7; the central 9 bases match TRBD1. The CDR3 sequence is CASSLWDRELEQYF. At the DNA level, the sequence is TGTGCCAGCAGCTTGTGGGACAGGGAACTGGAGCAGTACTTC.